Reported below is one TCR beta chain. The data were obtained in a study of T-cell memory formation after mild COVID-19. TCRdb processed the 5' RACE reads anew with MiXCR; each CDR3 protein has one entry. The sample includes hundreds of thousands of distinct CDR3 sequences, roughly a fifth of them seen just once. Sequencing was done on a sample of PBMCs or a T cell subset sorted from them (not recorded which). The receptor comes from a man aged 18 to 30 who had mild COVID-19 (a few samples of this study predate the infection). Cell type and time point are not known.

CDR3 bases: TGCGCCAGCAGCCAAGATCTGACAGGGAGAGGCTACGAGCAGTACTTC. Translating gives CASSQDLTGRGYEQYF. The J gene is TRBJ2-7, the V gene TRBV4-3; 7 bases agree with TRBD1. The trim removed 0 bases at V and 3 bases at J, leaving 8 bases unmatched. The CDR3 totals 16 residues. Germline-derived CDR1 and CDR2 are LGHNA and YSLEER.